This entry lists 21 T cell receptor beta chains sequenced from one sample in a study of T cell responses to AZD1222 COVID-19 vaccine. Generated by immunoSEQ multiplex PCR, the TCRdb table keeps only in-frame clones and is missing some. The sample lists 70,000 or so clones; approximately 87% were seen once. Sequenced material: peripheral blood, taken 28 days after the second AZD1222 dose. Receptors were obtained from an adult who received the AZD1222 COVID-19 vaccine.

The chain couples TRBV6-6 to TRBJ1-3, with 10 bases matching TRBD1. This CDR3 is built from 18 residues. V lost 5 bases, J lost 1 base, and 11 bases stayed unmatched. CDR1 and CDR2 (germline): MNHNY, SVGAGI (reference sequence). The CDR3 reads CASSHQGQGSRSGNTIYF. CDR3 coding DNA: TGTGCCAGCAGTCACCAGGGACAGGGGTCGCGATCTGGAAACACCATATATTTT.

V gene TRBV19 combines with J gene TRBJ1-2, with D unclear. V lost 3 bases and J 4 bases, leaving 9 bases between the germline ends. Germline CDR1 and CDR2: LNHDA and SQIVND (reference sequence). This CDR3 has 13 residues. The CDR3 here is CASSIGSPYGYTF. The CDR3 DNA reads as TGTGCCAGTAGTATCGGCAGCCCCTATGGCTACACCTTC. Using reference TRBV19 and TRBJ1-2 for the parts outside the CDR3, the full variable domain is DGGITQSPKYLFRKEGQNVTLSCEQNLNHDAMYWYRQDPGQGLRLIYYSQIVNDFQKGDIAEGYSVSREKKESFPLTVTSAQKNPTAFYLCASSIGSPYGYTFGSGTRLTVV.

The chain recombines TRBV7-9 with TRBJ1-2; 9 nucleotides align to TRBD1. V lost 0 bases to trimming and J lost 4 bases; unmatched junction nucleotides: 6. From germline, CDR1 is SEHNR and CDR2 FQNEAQ (reference sequence). This CDR3 has 16 residues. CDR3 protein: CASSLAGTGTAYGYTF. Written as DNA, the CDR3 is TGTGCCAGCAGCTTAGCGGGGACAGGGACGGCCTATGGCTACACCTTC.

The chain recombines TRBV11-1 with TRBJ1-1; D might be TRBD1 (5 bases). In germline, CDR1 is SGHAT, CDR2 FQDESV (reference sequence). The V end was cut by 5 bases, the J end by 5 bases, with 12 bases between. This CDR3 is built from 13 residues. In DNA form, the CDR3 reads TGTGCCAGCAGCCGACAGTTGGGGACTGAAGCTTTCTTT. Its translation: CASSRQLGTEAFF.

The chain uses TRBV20-1 and TRBJ2-7; 8 nucleotides agree with TRBD2. The CDR3 runs to 14 residues. The germline CDR1 and CDR2 sequences are DFQATT and SNEGSKA (reference sequence). Trimming took 3 bases from V and 2 from J; bases not matched to a gene: 6. The CDR3 is CSASERGSPYEQYF. The CDR3 DNA sequence: TGCAGTGCTAGTGAGCGGGGGTCCCCCTACGAGCAGTACTTC.

The chain links TRBV2 to TRBJ1-2; a weak D match, TRBD1 (5 bases). Germline V gives CDR1 SNHLY, CDR2 FYNNEI. The V end was cut by 3 bases, the J end by 4 bases, with 9 bases between. This CDR3 has 13 amino acids. CDR3 sequence (DNA): TGTGCCAGCAGTGAGCAGGGATTCTATGGCTACACCTTC. It encodes CASSEQGFYGYTF.

The V gene is TRBV7-3, the J gene TRBJ1-1; unclear D gene. V shed 1 base and J shed 4 bases, with 7 bases lying between them. CDR3 length: 13 residues. Germline V gene sequence: CDR1 SGHTA, CDR2 FQGTGA. The CDR3 DNA sequence: TGTGCCAGCAGCTTAAGGATGAGCACTGAAGCTTTCTTT. Its translation: CASSLRMSTEAFF.

Only a few counts were recorded for this clone. The rearrangement joins TRBV15 to TRBJ1-4; D gene ambiguous. This CDR3 is built from 13 residues. Germline V lookup: CDR1 LNHNV, CDR2 YYDKDF (reference sequence). Trimming took off 1 base at V and 5 bases at J, with 5 bases between the two ends. As DNA, the CDR3 is TGTGCCACCAGCAGAGTCGGAAATGAAAAACTGTTTTTT. It translates to CATSRVGNEKLFF.

This clone was seen a single time. The V gene is TRBV11-3, the J gene TRBJ1-2; 7 bases match TRBD1. V gave up 3 bases and J gave up 4 bases; unmatched junction bases: 2. This CDR3 region has 13 residues. Germline V gives CDR1 SGHNT, CDR2 YENEEA. CDR3 loop: CASSLGQSYGYTF. CDR3 bases: TGTGCCAGCAGCTTGGGACAGTCCTATGGCTACACCTTC.

Here the CDR3 reads CASSQALGARNYEQYF. CDR3 in DNA: TGCGCCAGCAGCCAAGCGTTGGGGGCAAGGAATTACGAGCAGTACTTC. The gene calls are TRBV4-1 and TRBJ2-7; D is perhaps TRBD1 (6 bases). Germline lookup yields CDR1 MGHRA and CDR2 YSYEKL. V lost 1 base to trimming and J lost 4 bases, with 17 bases between them. This CDR3 spans 16 amino acids.

CDR3 sequence: CASSILEGQGSGANVLTF. CDR3 coding DNA: TGTGCCAGTAGTATTCTGGAAGGACAGGGGTCTGGGGCCAACGTCCTGACTTTC. The chain has TRBV19 and TRBJ2-6, with TRBD1 identical over 9 bases. The CDR3 spans 18 residues. V shed 3 bases, J shed 1 base, and the junction held 7 bases outside the gene matches. Germline V gene data show CDR1 as LNHDA and CDR2 as SQIVND (reference sequence).

This clone was seen just once. The V gene is TRBV4-2, the J gene TRBJ2-3; maybe TRBD1 (5 bases). The germline V and J ends were trimmed by 0 bases and 4 bases, with 8 bases remaining between them. Germline V gene data show CDR1 as LGHNA and CDR2 as YNFKEQ. The CDR3 length is 14 residues. As DNA, the CDR3 is TGTGCCAGCAGCCAAGAAGGGGATGCAGATACGCAGTATTTT. Protein: CASSQEGDADTQYF.

The chain recombines TRBV5-1 with TRBJ2-7; D is ambiguous. Trimming stripped 0 bases from V and 3 bases from J, with 7 bases between. The CDR3 is 13 residues long. Germline values: CDR1 SGHRS, CDR2 YFSETQ. CDR3 sequence: CASSLERFYEQYF. The CDR3 region has the DNA TGCGCCAGCAGCTTGGAACGGTTCTACGAGCAGTACTTC.

This clone was detected once. This chain links TRBV6-5 with TRBJ2-7; no firm D call. V lost 8 bases, J lost 2 bases, and 10 bases lay in between. This CDR3 comprises 12 residues. Germline V gene lookup returns CDR1 MNHEY and CDR2 SVGAGI. The chain's CDR3 is CASQSQTYEQYF. The CDR3 coding sequence is TGTGCCAGCCAATCCCAAACCTACGAGCAGTACTTC.

The sample holds a few counts of this clone. The chain is built from TRBV5-1 and TRBJ1-6, with 7 bases fitting TRBD1. Per the germline V gene, CDR1 is SGHRS and CDR2 is YFSETQ. V dropped 4 bases and J dropped 7; count of bases not matched to a gene: 8. The CDR3 sequence is 15 residues long. The CDR3 DNA reads TGCGCCAGCAGCAGTGGGGACAGAGGCAATTCACCCCTCCACTTT. Protein product: CASSSGDRGNSPLHF. The full variable domain, its missing parts supplied by reference TRBV5-1 and TRBJ1-6, is KAGVTQTPRYLIKTRGQQVTLSCSPISGHRSVSWYQQTPGQGLQFLFEYFSETQRNKGNFPGRFSGRQFSNSRSEMNVSTLELGDSALYLCASSSGDRGNSPLHFGNGTRLTVT.

The genes are TRBV15 and TRBJ2-1; 9 bases fit TRBD2. Germline values: CDR1 LNHNV, CDR2 YYDKDF (reference sequence). V lost 0 bases to trimming and J lost 0 bases; unmatched junction nucleotides: 12. This CDR3 comprises 20 residues. In DNA, the CDR3 is TGTGCCACCAGCAGAGATCCCCTAGCGGGGTTACTGAGCTCCTACAATGAGCAGTTCTTC. It specifies CATSRDPLAGLLSSYNEQFF.

The chain links TRBV19 to TRBJ1-5, with D hard to call. Germline lookup yields CDR1 LNHDA and CDR2 SQIVND (reference sequence). Trimming pared 4 bases from V and 0 bases from J, leaving 13 bases between. The CDR3 loop spans 16 amino acids. The CDR3 region is CASSKSGDYSNQPQHF. The CDR3 nucleotides are TGTGCCAGTAGTAAGTCAGGAGATTATAGCAATCAGCCCCAGCATTTT.

The chain links TRBV7-5 to TRBJ2-7; no DNA check was done on the table's D call, TRBD2. TRBV7-5 is labeled a pseudogene. The CDR3 runs to 16 residues. CDR3 amino acids: CVRSLRASGAVAEQYF. CDR3 DNA: TGTGTCAGAAGCTTGCGGGCGTCGGGAGCGGTGGCCGAGCAGTACTTC.

This clone came up once. V and J are TRBV4-1 and TRBJ1-4; tentatively, D is TRBD1 (5 bases). V lost 0 bases and J lost 4, with 15 bases in between. The CDR3 spans 17 residues. Germline loops: CDR1 MGHRA, CDR2 YSYEKL. Here the CDR3 DNA reads TGCGCCAGCAGCCAAGAGCGGGCGGGGCTACGTAATGAAAAACTGTTTTTT. Translating it yields CASSQERAGLRNEKLFF.

This clone was counted a few times. The V and J genes are TRBV11-3 and TRBJ1-6; the D gene is possibly TRBD1 (5 bases). The CDR3 is 12 amino acids. Germline V gives CDR1 SGHNT, CDR2 YENEEA. Trimming took off 6 bases at V and 13 bases at J, with 13 bases between the two ends. CDR3 loop: CASSYGQGPLHF. In DNA form, the CDR3 reads TGTGCCAGCAGTTACGGACAAGGCCCCCTCCACTTT.

This clone appeared a single time. This rearrangement joins TRBV7-2 to TRBJ2-1, with TRBD2 identical over 8 bases. Germline values: CDR1 SGHTA, CDR2 FQGNSA. The CDR3 extends over 15 amino acids. V shed 5 bases, J shed 6 bases, and the junction held 9 bases outside the gene matches. The CDR3 loop is CASSGKRERINEQFF. As DNA, the CDR3 is TGTGCCAGCAGCGGCAAGCGGGAGCGGATCAATGAGCAGTTCTTC.